The source of this T cell receptor beta chain is a study of T cells in Graves' hyperthyroidism and ophthalmopathy. About the study: Peripheral blood sampling occurred at initial diagnosis, before any treatment.

In this sample, this clonotype turned up a few times. It was RNA transcripts that yielded the amplified TCR beta CDR3 regions. HTBI primers drove first-round RT-PCR of the TCR CDR3. TCRdb re-derived calls from the multiplex PCR reads in MiXCR, one entry per CDR3 protein. Counted here are roughly 420,000 distinct CDR3 sequences, roughly 15% occurring once; the ten biggest clones make up more than 4.5%. The V end lost 6 bases, the J end lost 11 bases, and 20 bases lay between the germline ends. The CDR3 sequence is 14 residues long. Germline loops: CDR1 LNHDA, CDR2 SQIVND (reference sequence). Stable disease denoted Graves' hyperthyroidism without ophthalmopathy progression within 18 months.

Sequencing input: blood. The clonotype was recovered from a young woman with Graves' hyperthyroidism. This sequence joins TRBV19 and TRBJ1-5, with D unclear. CDR3 DNA sequence: TGTGCCAGTAGGAAATACGGGCGCAACTTGGCCCAGCATTTT. It yields the protein CASRKYGRNLAQHF.